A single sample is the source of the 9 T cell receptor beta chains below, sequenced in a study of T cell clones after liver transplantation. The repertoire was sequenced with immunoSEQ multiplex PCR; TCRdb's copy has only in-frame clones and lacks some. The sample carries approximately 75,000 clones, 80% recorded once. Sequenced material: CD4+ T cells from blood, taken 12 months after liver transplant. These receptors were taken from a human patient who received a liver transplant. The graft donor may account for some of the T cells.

The CDR3 DNA follows: TGTGCCTGGAGTGTAAACAGGGCGGGAAACACCATATATTTT. This codes for CAWSVNRAGNTIYF. The chain joins TRBV30 to TRBJ1-3; TRBD1 might be the D (6 bases). The CDR3 totals 14 residues. Germline CDR1 and CDR2: GTSNPN and SVGIG (reference sequence). The ends were cut back, 0 bases at V and 4 bases at J, with 10 bases in the middle.

The CDR3 DNA is TGCGCCAGCAGCTTGCCGGGACAGGCTACGAACACCGGGGAGCTGTTTTTT. Its translation is CASSLPGQATNTGELFF. The rearrangement joins TRBV5-1 to TRBJ2-2; 8 bases are a match to TRBD1. V shed 1 base and J 0 bases; nucleotides not matched to a gene: 5. Germline values: CDR1 SGHRS, CDR2 YFSETQ. The CDR3 has 17 residues.

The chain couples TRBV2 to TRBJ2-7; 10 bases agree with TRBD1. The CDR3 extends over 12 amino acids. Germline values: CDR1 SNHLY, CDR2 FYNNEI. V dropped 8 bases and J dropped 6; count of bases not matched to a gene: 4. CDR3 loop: CASADRGTEQYF. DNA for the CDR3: TGTGCCAGCGCGGACAGGGGGACCGAGCAGTACTTC. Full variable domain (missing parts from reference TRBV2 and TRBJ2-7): EPEVTQTPSHQVTQMGQEVILRCVPISNHLYFYWYRQILGQKVEFLVSFYNNEISEKSEIFDDQFSVERPDGSNFTLKIRSTKLEDSAMYFCASADRGTEQYFGPGTRLTVT.

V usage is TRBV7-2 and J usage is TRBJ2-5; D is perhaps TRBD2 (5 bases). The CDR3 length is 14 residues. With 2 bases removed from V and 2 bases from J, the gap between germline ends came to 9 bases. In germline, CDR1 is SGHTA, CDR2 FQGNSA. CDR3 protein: CASSLLLGQETQYF. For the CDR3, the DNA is TGTGCCAGCAGCTTACTACTAGGACAAGAGACCCAGTACTTC.

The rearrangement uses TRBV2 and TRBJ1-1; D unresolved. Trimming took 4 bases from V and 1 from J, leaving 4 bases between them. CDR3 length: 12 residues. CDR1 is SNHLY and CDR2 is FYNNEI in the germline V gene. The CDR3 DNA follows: TGTGCCAGCAGTGCGGGGAACACTGAAGCTTTCTTT. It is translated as CASSAGNTEAFF.

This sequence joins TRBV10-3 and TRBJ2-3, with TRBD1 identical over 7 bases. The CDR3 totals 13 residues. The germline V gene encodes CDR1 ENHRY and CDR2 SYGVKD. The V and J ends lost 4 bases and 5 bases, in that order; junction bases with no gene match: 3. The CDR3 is CAISGQGRDTQYF. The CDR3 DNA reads TGTGCCATCAGTGGACAGGGTAGAGATACGCAGTATTTT.

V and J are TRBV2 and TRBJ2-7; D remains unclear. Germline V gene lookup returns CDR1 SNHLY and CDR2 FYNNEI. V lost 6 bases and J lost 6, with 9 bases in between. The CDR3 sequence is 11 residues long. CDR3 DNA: TGTGCCAGCAGATACGGGTCCGAGCAGTACTTC. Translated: CASRYGSEQYF.

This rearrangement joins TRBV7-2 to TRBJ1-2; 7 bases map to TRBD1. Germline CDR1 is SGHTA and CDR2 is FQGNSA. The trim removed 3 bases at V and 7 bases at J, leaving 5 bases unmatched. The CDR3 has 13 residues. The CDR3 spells CASSLPTGVGYTF. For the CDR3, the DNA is TGTGCCAGCAGCTTGCCTACAGGGGTTGGCTACACCTTC.

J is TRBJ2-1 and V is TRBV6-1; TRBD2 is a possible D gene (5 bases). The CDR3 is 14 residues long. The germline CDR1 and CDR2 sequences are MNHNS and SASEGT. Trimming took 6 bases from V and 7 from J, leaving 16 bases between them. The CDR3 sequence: CASSPILRGNEQFF. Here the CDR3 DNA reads TGTGCCAGCAGCCCTATCCTCCGGGGAAATGAGCAGTTCTTC.